A single sample is the source of the 28 T cell receptor beta chains below, sequenced in a study of cytomegalovirus exposure and HLA in healthy donors. Primers for the PCR totalled 60 Vbeta and 13 Jbeta. Measured with immunoSEQ multiplex PCR; TCRdb has only the in-frame clones, and not every one. This table holds about 120,000 clones, 75% to 85% found once. The sample comprised PBMCs. Receptors originate from a female donor in good health and CMV-seropositive.

This chain uses TRBV9 with TRBJ2-5; D may be TRBD2 (7 bases). Trimming took 3 bases from V and 6 from J, leaving 27 bases between them. The CDR3 spans 18 residues. Germline assignment: CDR1 SGDLS and CDR2 YYNGEE. In nucleotides, the CDR3 is TGTGCCAGCAGCGCTCGGGGGGCCGGGACCCCTTCGTTCCAGACCCAGTACTTC. Translating it yields CASSARGAGTPSFQTQYF.

The chain recombines TRBV2 with TRBJ2-2; TRBD1 might be the D (6 bases). Germline V gene data show CDR1 as SNHLY and CDR2 as FYNNEI. The V end was cut by 8 bases, the J end by 0 bases, with 16 bases between. This CDR3 is built from 16 residues. In DNA form, the CDR3 reads TGTGCCAGCCTGAAAGAGACAGGAGCGAACACCGGGGAGCTGTTTTTT. Encoded protein: CASLKETGANTGELFF. Complete variable domain (other parts from reference TRBV2 and TRBJ2-2): EPEVTQTPSHQVTQMGQEVILRCVPISNHLYFYWYRQILGQKVEFLVSFYNNEISEKSEIFDDQFSVERPDGSNFTLKIRSTKLEDSAMYFCASLKETGANTGELFFGEGSRLTVL.

The V and J genes are TRBV7-2 and TRBJ2-7; 10 bases are shared with TRBD1. The CDR3 consists of 14 residues. Unmatched junction bases numbered 3, after V lost 1 base and J lost 6 bases. In germline, CDR1 is SGHTA, CDR2 FQGNSA. The CDR3 sequence is CASSLVRTGGEQYF. In DNA, the CDR3 is TGTGCCAGCAGCTTAGTTAGGACAGGGGGCGAGCAGTACTTC.

The gene calls are TRBV7-2 and TRBJ1-1, with D possibly TRBD1 on 6 matching bases. In germline, CDR1 is SGHTA, CDR2 FQGNSA. V shed 1 base and J shed 5 bases, with 11 bases lying between them. The CDR3 runs 14 residues. The CDR3: CASSLGAGVTEAFF. In DNA, the CDR3 is TGTGCCAGCAGCTTAGGGGCAGGGGTTACTGAAGCTTTCTTT.

The chain combines TRBV2 with TRBJ1-1; D unclear. V lost 6 bases to trimming and J lost 7 bases, with 9 bases between them. The CDR3 sequence is 11 residues long. Germline V gives CDR1 SNHLY, CDR2 FYNNEI. CDR3 bases: TGTGCCAGCAGAGAGGGCTTTGAAGCTTTCTTT. As protein: CASREGFEAFF.

This clone was observed a single time. The chain uses TRBV20-1 and TRBJ1-1; D uncertain. This CDR3 spans 10 amino acids. Germline V gene lookup returns CDR1 DFQATT and CDR2 SNEGSKA (reference sequence). Trimming left V 3 bases short and J 5 bases short, with 4 bases between. The CDR3 spells CSASSTEAFF. DNA for the CDR3: TGCAGTGCTAGCTCGACTGAAGCTTTCTTT.

V usage is TRBV6-5 and J usage is TRBJ2-7; a weak D match, TRBD1 (6 bases). Trimming removed 7 bases at V and 7 bases at J, with 14 bases between. The CDR3 loop spans 12 amino acids. Germline values: CDR1 MNHEY, CDR2 SVGAGI. The CDR3 protein is CASNRATSEQYF. Here the CDR3 DNA reads TGTGCCAGCAACAGGGCTACTAGTGAGCAGTACTTC.

In regard to this clone: The junction differs from germline at one of its ends, possibly a read error. This chain joins TRBV7-9 and TRBJ1-1, with a possible D match to TRBD1 (6 bases). The CDR3 is 12 amino acids. Germline loops: CDR1 SEHNR, CDR2 FQNEAQ (reference sequence). DNA of the CDR3: TGTTCCAGCAGCCCAGGGGCCACTGAAGCTTTCTTT. Amino acid sequence: CSSSPGATEAFF.

The J gene is TRBJ1-2, the V gene TRBV4-3; 7 bases map to TRBD1. Per the germline V gene, CDR1 is LGHNA and CDR2 is YSLEER. This CDR3 is 15 amino acids long. The trim removed 3 bases at V and 2 bases at J, leaving 6 bases unmatched. The CDR3 sequence: CASSQDLQGNYGYTF. CDR3 DNA sequence: TGCGCCAGCAGCCAGGACTTACAGGGGAACTATGGCTACACCTTC.

In this sample, this clone turned up once. The chain uses TRBV6-1 and TRBJ1-1; 7 nucleotides line up with TRBD1. Trimming cost V 9 bases and J 3 bases; bases outside gene matches: 4. Germline CDR1 MNHNS, CDR2 SASEGT. This CDR3 has 12 amino acids. CDR3 DNA: TGTGCCAGTCACAGGGGTTACACTGAAGCTTTCTTT. Amino acids: CASHRGYTEAFF.

The chain couples TRBV6-5 to TRBJ1-1, with TRBD1 matching over 8 bases. The CDR3 extends over 15 amino acids. Trimming removed 2 bases from V and 5 bases from J; junction bases left unmatched: 7. Germline CDR1 MNHEY, CDR2 SVGAGI. Here the CDR3 reads CASSYDGTGRTEAFF. The CDR3, as DNA: TGTGCCAGCAGTTACGATGGGACAGGAAGAACTGAAGCTTTCTTT.

This clone occurred a few times. V usage is TRBV28 and J usage is TRBJ1-2, with 7 bases lining up with TRBD1. Germline V gives CDR1 MDHEN, CDR2 SYDVKM. The junction had 7 bases not matched to a gene; V was cut back by 5 bases and J by 4 bases. The CDR3 sequence is 14 residues long. This chain's CDR3 is CASSGGTAGYGYTF. The CDR3 DNA follows: TGTGCCAGCAGTGGGGGGACAGCCGGCTATGGCTACACCTTC.

The CDR3 loop is CASTDRRNEQFF. The DNA for the CDR3 is TGTGCCAGCACCGACAGGAGGAATGAGCAGTTCTTC. The chain employs TRBV5-6 and TRBJ2-1, with D possibly matching TRBD1 (6 bases). The germline gives CDR1 SGHDT, CDR2 YYEEEE. The CDR3 is 12 amino acids. V was shortened by 6 bases and J by 7 bases, with 11 bases between the two germline ends.

Only a few counts were recorded for this clone. This chain joins TRBV11-2 and TRBJ2-1; D not certain. The CDR3 totals 13 residues. Trimming pared 1 base from V and 6 bases from J, leaving 7 bases between. Per germline, CDR1 SGHAT and CDR2 FQNNGV. The CDR3 coding sequence is TGTGCCAGCAGCTTAGGCCGGTCCAATGAGCAGTTCTTC. Translation gives CASSLGRSNEQFF.

This clone was seen ten or more times. The J gene is TRBJ1-2, the V gene TRBV5-1, with D tentatively TRBD1 (5 bases). Trimming removed 0 bases from V and 8 bases from J, with 11 bases in between. CDR3 length: 13 amino acids. Germline V gene sequence: CDR1 SGHRS, CDR2 YFSETQ. The CDR3 bases are TGCGCCAGCAGCTTGGCAGGGTTGGGAGGCTACACCTTC. Amino acids: CASSLAGLGGYTF.

There are a few counts of this clone. The gene calls are TRBV4-1 and TRBJ1-6, with 7 bases lining up with TRBD1. Germline trimming cut 4 bases from V and 4 bases from J; bases unmatched to any gene: 4. The CDR3 is 15 residues long. Germline V gene data show CDR1 as MGHRA and CDR2 as YSYEKL. For the CDR3, the DNA is TGCGCCAGCAGCCCCGCGACAGGGTATAATTCACCCCTCCACTTT. This sequence encodes CASSPATGYNSPLHF.

This clone was observed a handful of times. The chain joins TRBV5-8 to TRBJ1-4, with 7 bases aligning to TRBD1. The V gene end was trimmed by 4 bases and the J gene end by 4 bases; junction bases not matched to a gene: 4. The CDR3 extends over 14 amino acids. Germline CDR1 and CDR2: SGHTS and YDEGEE. The DNA for the CDR3 is TGTGCCAGCAGCCCAGGGGGTAGTAATGAAAAACTGTTTTTT. This encodes CASSPGGSNEKLFF.

The chain employs TRBV5-1 and TRBJ2-3; possibly TRBD1 for D (6 bases). Germline loops: CDR1 SGHRS, CDR2 YFSETQ. V was shortened by 4 bases and J by 2 bases, with 11 bases between the two germline ends. The CDR3 sequence is 14 residues long. CDR3 in amino acids: CASSTGQITDTQYF. DNA for the CDR3: TGCGCCAGCAGCACGGGACAAATCACAGATACGCAGTATTTT.

The V and J genes are TRBV10-3 and TRBJ1-1; perhaps TRBD1 as D (5 bases). The CDR3 contains 13 residues. V lost 11 bases and J lost 1, with 14 bases in between. Germline CDR1 and CDR2: ENHRY and SYGVKD. CDR3 nucleotides: TGTGCCGCTGGCAGGGCGGCGAACACTGAAGCTTTCTTT. Amino acids: CAAGRAANTEAFF.

The gene calls are TRBV27 and TRBJ2-2; no clear D gene. The CDR3 is made up of 15 amino acids. CDR1 is MNHEY and CDR2 is SMNVEV in the germline V gene (reference sequence). V gave up 1 base and J gave up 5 bases, with 11 bases separating them. For the CDR3, the DNA is TGTGCCAGCAGTTTATTACCAGGCTTGACCGGGGAGCTGTTTTTT. Its translation: CASSLLPGLTGELFF.

V usage is TRBV30 and J usage is TRBJ1-5; D is unresolved. In germline, CDR1 is GTSNPN, CDR2 SVGIG (reference sequence). The germline V and J ends were trimmed by 3 bases and 7 bases, with 13 bases remaining between them. The CDR3 length is 13 residues. The CDR3: CAWRSGRHQPQHF. CDR3 nucleotides: TGTGCCTGGAGATCTGGGCGTCACCAGCCCCAGCATTTT.

The chain combines TRBV5-4 with TRBJ2-6, with D tentatively TRBD1 (5 bases). V lost 0 bases and J lost 0, with 10 bases in between. CDR3 size: 17 residues. CDR1 and CDR2 from the germline V gene are SGHNT and YYREEE (reference sequence). CDR3 region: CASSLGGLSSGANVLTF. The CDR3 DNA reads as TGTGCCAGCAGCTTGGGGGGCCTATCCTCTGGGGCCAACGTCCTGACTTTC. The whole variable domain, filled in from reference TRBV5-4 and TRBJ2-6, reads ETGVTQSPTHLIKTRGQQVTLRCSSQSGHNTVSWYQQALGQGPQFIFQYYREEENGRGNFPPRFSGLQFPNYSSELNVNALELDDSALYLCASSLGGLSSGANVLTFGAGSRLTVL.

A few counts support this clone. In DNA, the CDR3 is TGTGCCAGCAGCTTTAGCGGGGGGGCGTCAGATACGCAGTATTTT. This encodes CASSFSGGASDTQYF. The V gene is TRBV7-3, the J gene TRBJ2-3; 11 nucleotides align to TRBD2. In germline, CDR1 is SGHTA, CDR2 FQGTGA. Trimming cost V 3 bases and J 4 bases; bases outside gene matches: 3. This CDR3 region has 15 residues.

Note on this clone: Additional DNA sequences in this sample encode the identical CDR3. V and J are TRBV11-3 and TRBJ1-1; D remains ambiguous. Germline loops: CDR1 SGHNT, CDR2 YENEEA. CDR3 length: 12 residues. The V gene lost 1 base and the J gene lost 5 bases, with 5 bases spanning the gap. In DNA form, the CDR3 reads TGTGCCAGCAGCTTAGGTGAGACTGAAGCTTTCTTT. Its protein is CASSLGETEAFF.

V is TRBV5-1 and J is TRBJ1-3, with 7 bases that match TRBD1. The junction had 7 bases not matched to a gene; V was cut back by 4 bases and J by 0 bases. The germline V gene has CDR1 SGHRS and CDR2 YFSETQ. The CDR3 length is 16 residues. The CDR3 DNA reads as TGCGCCAGCAGCCCCTGGGACAGAGGCTCTGGAAACACCATATATTTT. Protein: CASSPWDRGSGNTIYF.

This clone was detected only once. CDR3: CASRGTGSSTEAFF. The CDR3 DNA sequence: TGTGCCAGTAGGGGGACAGGGAGTAGCACTGAAGCTTTCTTT. The chain is built from TRBV19 and TRBJ1-1; 9 nucleotides agree with TRBD1. The germline V gene has CDR1 LNHDA and CDR2 SQIVND (reference sequence). This CDR3 has 14 amino acids. V was clipped by 6 bases and J by 4 bases; unmatched bases: 6.

V gene TRBV6-1 combines with J gene TRBJ1-3; TRBD1 matches 9 bases. V trimming: 5 bases; J trimming: 2 bases; junction bases outside the gene matches: 1. Germline values: CDR1 MNHNS, CDR2 SASEGT. There are 14 residues in the CDR3. CDR3 amino acids: CASSRQGAGNTIYF. In nucleotides, the CDR3 is TGTGCCAGCAGTCGACAGGGGGCTGGAAACACCATATATTTT.

The sample holds one count of this clone. The rearrangement links TRBV2 to TRBJ2-5; possibly TRBD1 for D (5 bases). Germline CDR1 and CDR2: SNHLY and FYNNEI. The CDR3 extends over 16 amino acids. V lost 4 bases and J lost 1, with 16 bases in between. CDR3 protein: CASSGGAGMSQETQYF. The DNA for the CDR3 is TGTGCCAGCAGTGGTGGGGCAGGGATGAGCCAAGAGACCCAGTACTTC.